Shown below are 30 T cell receptor beta chains from a single sample sequenced in a study of OX40 agonist ivuxolimab in advanced cancers. TCRdb's copy holds only in-frame clones and misses some; the assay was immunoSEQ multiplex PCR. The table lists 80,000 to 100,000 clones, about 91% of them singletons, with around 0.51% in the top ten. This specimen was CD4+ or CD8+ T cells sorted from blood, taken in a trial of the OX40 agonist ivuxolimab. These receptors all stem from an adult with an advanced solid tumor such as melanoma, head and neck, liver or kidney cancer.

The V gene is TRBV6-1, the J gene TRBJ1-2; maybe TRBD1 (5 bases). Trimming took 11 bases from V and 3 from J, leaving 19 bases between them. Germline V gene sequence: CDR1 MNHNS, CDR2 SASEGT. This CDR3 is 14 amino acids long. The CDR3 DNA is TGTGCCTCCTCAGGGCGGCCCCTTGACTATGGCTACACCTTC. It is translated as CASSGRPLDYGYTF.

The chain combines TRBV5-4 with TRBJ2-2, with D perhaps being TRBD1 or TRBD2 (6 bases each). V was clipped by 4 bases and J by 4 bases, with 14 bases between them. Germline V lookup: CDR1 SGHNT, CDR2 YYREEE (reference sequence). There are 15 residues in the CDR3. As DNA, the CDR3 is TGTGCCAGCAGCATTACAGGGAGGATCACCGGGGAGCTGTTTTTT. Residues: CASSITGRITGELFF.

The V call is TRBV5-1, the J call TRBJ2-5; D is perhaps TRBD1 (6 bases). CDR3 length: 14 amino acids. Trimming removed 0 bases at V and 4 bases at J, with 10 bases between. Germline CDR1 and CDR2: SGHRS and YFSETQ. This chain's CDR3 is CASSLASGAETQYF. Written as DNA, the CDR3 is TGCGCCAGCAGCTTGGCCTCAGGGGCAGAGACCCAGTACTTC.

The chain recombines TRBV7-6 with TRBJ1-3, with 8 nucleotides matching TRBD1. CDR3 length: 17 amino acids. J lost 0 bases, V lost 5 bases, and 9 bases had no gene match. CDR1 is SGHVS and CDR2 is FNYEAQ in the germline V gene. CDR3 DNA: TGTGCCAGCAGCAACTCGGGACAGGCGAGCTCTGGAAACACCATATATTTT. This sequence encodes CASSNSGQASSGNTIYF.

CDR3 loop: CASSLLAAQAVDTQYF. The CDR3 nucleotides read TGTGCCAGCAGCTTATTAGCGGCCCAGGCGGTGGATACGCAGTATTTT. The V call is TRBV7-2, the J call TRBJ2-3; the D gene is possibly TRBD2 (6 bases). In germline, CDR1 is SGHTA, CDR2 FQGNSA. Trimming stripped 2 bases from V and 6 bases from J, with 18 bases between. The CDR3 runs 16 residues.

The chain is built from TRBV30 and TRBJ1-1, with 7 bases matching TRBD1. CDR3 size: 15 residues. The trim removed 4 bases at V and 4 bases at J, leaving 12 bases unmatched. CDR1 and CDR2 from the germline V gene are GTSNPN and SVGIG (reference sequence). CDR3 residues: CAWIRQGTGGTEAFF. CDR3 nucleotides: TGTGCCTGGATAAGACAGGGTACGGGTGGCACTGAAGCTTTCTTT.

J is TRBJ2-2 and V is TRBV29-1; no clear D. Trimming pared 4 bases from V and 0 bases from J, leaving 9 bases between. The germline CDR1 and CDR2 sequences are SQVTM and ANQGSEA. The CDR3 extends over 14 amino acids. This chain's CDR3 is CSVALQTNTGELFF. The CDR3 DNA reads as TGCAGCGTTGCCTTACAAACGAACACCGGGGAGCTGTTTTTT.

This clone was seen once. The gene calls are TRBV6-1 and TRBJ1-1; D unresolved. Germline assignment: CDR1 MNHNS and CDR2 SASEGT. V gave up 6 bases and J gave up 4 bases, with 12 bases separating them. The CDR3 sequence is 13 residues long. CDR3 sequence: CASRIGMATEAFF. The CDR3 region has the DNA TGTGCCAGCAGGATAGGGATGGCCACTGAAGCTTTCTTT.

This rearrangement joins TRBV19 to TRBJ2-7, with TRBD2 matching 8 bases. CDR1 is LNHDA, CDR2 SQIVND, per germline (reference sequence). CDR3 length: 13 residues. J gave up 4 bases and V 6 bases, and 5 bases lay outside the gene matches. The CDR3 reads CASRAGGRYEQYF. CDR3 coding DNA: TGTGCCAGTAGGGCGGGAGGAAGGTACGAGCAGTACTTC.

The chain uses TRBV14 and TRBJ1-1; no definite D call. V lost 4 bases to trimming and J lost 2 bases, with 8 bases between them. The V gene's germline CDR1 is SGHDN and CDR2 FVKESK. The CDR3 length is 13 residues. CDR3 nucleotide sequence: TGTGCCAGCAGCCGGCCCCGTAACACTGAAGCTTTCTTT. The encoded protein is CASSRPRNTEAFF. Combining the CDR3 with reference TRBV14 and TRBJ1-1 gives the whole variable domain EAGVTQFPSHSVIEKGQTVTLRCDPISGHDNLYWYRRVMGKEIKFLLHFVKESKQDESGMPNNRFLAERTGGTYSTLKVQPAELEDSGVYFCASSRPRNTEAFFGQGTRLTVV.

The chain uses TRBV18 and TRBJ2-3; 8 positions match TRBD2. The ends lost 3 bases at V and 7 bases at J; junction bases unmatched: 9. Per germline, CDR1 KGHSH and CDR2 LQKENI. The CDR3 is 15 amino acids. CDR3 sequence: CASSPNGGVPNTQYF. The CDR3 nucleotides are TGTGCCAGCTCACCTAACGGGGGGGTGCCCAATACGCAGTATTTT. Full variable domain (outside the CDR3, taken from reference TRBV18 and TRBJ2-3): NAGVMQNPRHLVRRRGQEARLRCSPMKGHSHVYWYRQLPEEGLKFMVYLQKENIIDESGMPKERFSAEFPKEGPSILRIQQVVRGDSAAYFCASSPNGGVPNTQYFGPGTRLTVL.

The V gene is TRBV5-6, the J gene TRBJ2-3; D gene uncertain. The V end lost 1 base, the J end lost 6 bases, and 12 bases lay between the germline ends. CDR1 is SGHDT, CDR2 YYEEEE, per germline. The CDR3 runs 14 residues. CDR3 DNA: TGTGCCAGCAGCTTGTTTTTGGTGGGGGATACGCAGTATTTT. Its translation is CASSLFLVGDTQYF.

This chain joins TRBV7-6 and TRBJ2-7, with D maybe TRBD2 (6 bases). Trimming took 4 bases from V and 5 from J, leaving 12 bases between them. The CDR3 consists of 13 residues. The V gene's germline CDR1 is SGHVS and CDR2 FNYEAQ. In DNA, the CDR3 is TGTGCCAGCAGCTCCCGGCGGGGTGACGAGCAGTACTTC. Translating it yields CASSSRRGDEQYF.

The chain employs TRBV5-4 and TRBJ1-2; D perhaps matches TRBD1 (5 bases). Germline V gene sequence: CDR1 SGHNT, CDR2 YYREEE (reference sequence). The CDR3 has 14 residues. The V and J ends lost 2 bases and 0 bases respectively, with 8 bases between them. CDR3 nucleotide sequence: TGTGCCAGCAGCTTCCAGGGAGCTAACTATGGCTACACCTTC. This encodes CASSFQGANYGYTF.

This rearrangement joins TRBV14 to TRBJ1-5; TRBD1 aligns across 8 bases. Germline CDR1 and CDR2: SGHDN and FVKESK. This CDR3 is 15 amino acids long. V lost 4 bases to trimming and J lost 7 bases; unmatched junction nucleotides: 9. CDR3 bases: TGTGCCAGCAGCCGCCAGACAGGGGATGCGCAGCCCCAGCATTTT. Residues: CASSRQTGDAQPQHF.

Note on this clone: Different DNA sequences within this sample yield the same CDR3. The chain has TRBV5-1 and TRBJ1-1, with TRBD1 identical over 7 bases. Germline CDR1 reads SGHRS; CDR2 reads YFSETQ. The CDR3 has 15 residues. The junction had 4 bases not matched to a gene; V was cut back by 2 bases and J by 0 bases. The CDR3 spells CASSLRQGLNTEAFF. In DNA, the CDR3 is TGCGCCAGCAGCTTAAGACAGGGATTGAACACTGAAGCTTTCTTT.

The rearrangement links TRBV5-5 to TRBJ2-4; D possibly corresponds to TRBD1 (5 bases). In germline, CDR1 is SGHKS, CDR2 YYEKEE (reference sequence). Trimming left V 2 bases short and J 9 bases short, with 15 bases between. There are 14 residues in the CDR3. The CDR3 region is CASSLSVGESIQYF. The CDR3 DNA follows: TGTGCCAGCAGCTTATCCGTAGGGGAAAGCATTCAGTACTTC.

The gene calls are TRBV19 and TRBJ2-2; maybe TRBD1 (6 bases). The germline V gene encodes CDR1 LNHDA and CDR2 SQIVND (reference sequence). V was cut by 6 bases and J by 3 bases, with 14 bases left in between. The CDR3 has 15 amino acids. The CDR3 DNA follows: TGTGCCAGTAGCCGTCCAGGGGTCGACACCGGGGAGCTGTTTTTT. This translates into CASSRPGVDTGELFF.

This chain links TRBV10-3 with TRBJ2-3; unclear D gene. Between the trimmed V and J ends, which lost 7 bases and 0 bases, there was a span of 11 bases. The germline V gene has CDR1 ENHRY and CDR2 SYGVKD. This CDR3 has 14 amino acids. CDR3 sequence (DNA): TGTGCCATCAAACCGGGCCAAAGCACAGATACGCAGTATTTT. This sequence encodes CAIKPGQSTDTQYF.

The genes are TRBV6-5 and TRBJ2-1, with unresolved D. This CDR3 is 13 amino acids long. V was shortened by 5 bases and J by 2 bases, with 7 bases between the two germline ends. Germline CDR1 and CDR2: MNHEY and SVGAGI. The CDR3 DNA follows: TGTGCCAGCAGTCCGACTCCCTACAATGAGCAGTTCTTC. As protein: CASSPTPYNEQFF.

The V gene is TRBV2, the J gene TRBJ2-7, with TRBD1 as a possible D gene (6 bases). The germline V gene encodes CDR1 SNHLY and CDR2 FYNNEI. V was clipped by 6 bases and J by 7 bases, with 16 bases between them. The CDR3 totals 13 residues. CDR3 region: CASRVTGSLEQYF. The CDR3 DNA is TGTGCCAGCAGAGTGACAGGTTCCCTGGAGCAGTACTTC.

This clone was recorded only once. The chain joins TRBV12-5 to TRBJ2-3; no clear D. This CDR3 is 14 amino acids long. The V gene's germline CDR1 is LGHNT and CDR2 FRNRAP. The V end was cut by 3 bases, the J end by 5 bases, with 12 bases between. This chain's CDR3 is CASGLELPGDTQYF. The DNA for the CDR3 is TGTGCTAGTGGTTTAGAACTCCCCGGAGATACGCAGTATTTT.

The chain has TRBV2 and TRBJ1-1; D is uncertain. Trimming stripped 7 bases from V and 5 bases from J, with 17 bases between. Germline V gene lookup returns CDR1 SNHLY and CDR2 FYNNEI. This CDR3 has 14 amino acids. CDR3 amino acids: CASIEAEGWTEAFF. As DNA, the CDR3 is TGTGCCAGCATTGAGGCGGAGGGATGGACTGAAGCTTTCTTT.

This clone was detected once. The chain has TRBV11-2 and TRBJ2-7; a weak D match, TRBD1 (5 bases). V was shortened by 3 bases and J by 1 base, with 10 bases between the two germline ends. The CDR3 consists of 14 residues. In germline, CDR1 is SGHAT, CDR2 FQNNGV. CDR3 nucleotide sequence: TGTGCCAGCAGCTTTTCGGACATTTCCTACGAGCAGTACTTC. Translated, it gives CASSFSDISYEQYF.

The V call is TRBV29-1, the J call TRBJ2-6; weak D call: TRBD2 (6 bases). CDR3 length equals 15 residues. Germline CDR1 is SQVTM and CDR2 is ANQGSEA. V lost 5 bases and J lost 0, with 11 bases in between. Here the CDR3 reads CSVRETGSGANVLTF. In DNA form, the CDR3 reads TGCAGCGTTCGGGAGACCGGCTCTGGGGCCAACGTCCTGACTTTC.

The rearrangement uses TRBV7-8 and TRBJ2-7; 9 nucleotides line up with TRBD1. J gave up 6 bases and V 2 bases, and 5 bases lay outside the gene matches. The length of the CDR3 is 14 residues. Germline lookup yields CDR1 SGHVS and CDR2 FQNEAQ. Here the CDR3 DNA reads TGTGCCAGCAGCTTATTAACAGGGGGCGGCGAGCAGTACTTC. It translates to CASSLLTGGGEQYF.

This rearrangement joins TRBV5-1 to TRBJ2-7; 16 bases are shared with TRBD2. The V gene end was trimmed by 3 bases and the J gene end by 3 bases; junction bases not matched to a gene: 9. CDR1 and CDR2 (germline): SGHRS, YFSETQ. The length of the CDR3 is 18 residues. The CDR3 protein is CASSSGLAGGINHYEQYF. In DNA form, the CDR3 reads TGCGCCAGCAGCTCGGGACTAGCGGGGGGGATCAATCACTACGAGCAGTACTTC.

V and J are TRBV6-6 and TRBJ1-3; D is unclear. The CDR3 is made up of 12 amino acids. Germline V gene data show CDR1 as MNHNY and CDR2 as SVGAGI (reference sequence). Trimming took 8 bases from V and 0 from J, leaving 5 bases between them. This CDR3 reads CASFSSGNTIYF. CDR3 nucleotide sequence: TGTGCCAGCTTCTCCTCTGGAAACACCATATATTTT.

V gene TRBV5-6 combines with J gene TRBJ1-6; D gene ambiguous. The V and J ends lost 1 base and 4 bases respectively, with 12 bases between them. This CDR3 contains 16 residues. Per the germline V gene, CDR1 is SGHDT and CDR2 is YYEEEE. The CDR3 DNA reads as TGTGCCAGCAGCTTGTTGGTTGGCGGTTATAATTCACCCCTCCACTTT. This codes for CASSLLVGGYNSPLHF.

This chain connects TRBV18 to TRBJ2-1, with TRBD1 identical over 11 bases. The CDR3 spans 15 residues. From germline, CDR1 is KGHSH and CDR2 LQKENI. The ends lost 6 bases at V and 2 bases at J; junction bases unmatched: 3. For the CDR3, the DNA is TGTGCCAGCTCGATGGACAGGGGGCCCTACAATGAGCAGTTCTTC. Translated, it gives CASSMDRGPYNEQFF.